The TCR beta chain described here comes from a study of blood T cell repertoires in COVID-19. This clone was recorded a few times. The V and J ends lost 7 bases and 5 bases respectively, with 15 bases between them. Germline loops: CDR1 MDHEN, CDR2 SYDVKM. There are 14 residues in the CDR3. Authors' methods: From reference gene primer amplification, estimates of nucleated cell counts were derived. Measured with immunoSEQ multiplex PCR; TCRdb has only the in-frame clones, and not every one. From that table come the V and J calls and clone size; the DNA was used to work out D and trimming. The profile covers some 530,000 clones, with 80% to 90% appearing a single time and approximately 3.2% taken by the ten largest.

Specimen: peripheral blood. The TCR comes from a human donor in a cohort sampled during active COVID-19. This rearrangement joins TRBV28 to TRBJ1-5, with a tentative D call TRBD1 (5 bases). The CDR3 DNA follows: TGTGCCAGCACCCTCCCATCGGGGGATCAGCCCCAGCATTTT. Its protein product is CASTLPSGDQPQHF.